This T cell receptor (beta chain) was sequenced in a study of PD-L1 blockade in urothelial cancer. Study-wide background: At 3 weeks (second dose) and 6 weeks after starting treatment, blood was analyzed.

Indicated time point: peripheral blood 6 weeks after treatment start. Synthetically made TCR analog templates were put into each PCR as spikes. Sequencing was performed with immunoSEQ multiplex PCR; in TCRdb, only in-frame clones are kept and a portion is missing. The sample records around 40,000 clones, approximately 86% being singletons. The source is a man aged 55 to 70 with urothelial cancer. The starting material was PBMCs, obtained around atezolizumab (anti-PD-L1) treatment.

CDR3 coding DNA: TGTGCCAGCAGTTATAGGGGGCTGAACACCGGGGAGCTGTTTTTT. Encoded protein: CASSYRGLNTGELFF. The rearrangement uses TRBV6-5 and TRBJ2-2; 7 bases match TRBD1. Per the germline V gene, CDR1 is MNHEY and CDR2 is SVGAGI. The CDR3 spans 15 residues. V shed 3 bases, J shed 1 base, and the junction held 2 bases outside the gene matches.